This T cell receptor (beta chain) was observed in a study of human T cells and chemical hapten exposure. Time point meaning: patch test 1, 2 weeks after DPC sensitization. Treatment meaning: therapeutic diphenylcyclopropenone sensitization with weekly scalp DPC. Whole blood, unfractionated, served as the material for total RNA extraction. V dropped 0 bases and J dropped 4 bases, with 14 bases sitting between them. The CDR3 is 16 residues long. The germline V gene encodes CDR1 LGHNA and CDR2 YSLEER. TCRdb reprocessed the RACE reads via MiXCR and lists one record per CDR3 protein. The table includes 300,000 to 350,000 distinct CDR3 sequences, approximately 6.3% detected once.

Sequenced material: whole blood, taken in connection with sensitization to the hapten diphenylcyclopropenone (DPC). V usage is TRBV4-3 and J usage is TRBJ2-3, with D perhaps matching TRBD1 (6 bases). This TCR came from a woman in her late teens or twenties with alopecia areata. Some clones in this sample may be carry-over from other donors' samples. The CDR3 coding sequence is TGCGCCAGCAGCCAAGAGGCGTACAGGGATTCAGATACGCAGTATTTT. This sequence encodes CASSQEAYRDSDTQYF.